This T cell receptor beta chain originates from a study of read filtering for tumor transcriptome and immune sequencing. Turning to the study itself: 8 patients were R-ISS I, roughly 17 were R-ISS II, about seven were R-ISS III. Whole-transcriptome libraries were prepared after DNase treatment.

Trimming took 2 bases from V and 1 from J; bases not matched to a gene: 20. Germline loops: CDR1 SGHRS, CDR2 YFSETQ. The CDR3 runs to 21 residues. From 300 to 400 ng of RNA, a library with molecular barcoded alpha/delta and beta/gamma adaptors was made. TCRdb called the reads again in MiXCR, with one record for every CDR3 protein. The sample consists of about 15,000 distinct CDR3 sequences, roughly 22% of them appearing once. Every patient had bone marrow sampled while the disease was active. The TCR comes from a donor aged 40 or over with multiple myeloma. The V and J genes are TRBV5-1 and TRBJ2-7; 11 nucleotides match TRBD1. The sequencing input was a population of CD138-negative cells sorted from bone marrow. The CDR3 DNA is TGCGCCAGCAGCTTACCCCCCGGGACAGGGGGGCGGGGGCCAGGGTCCTACGAGCAGTACTTC. Amino acids: CASSLPPGTGGRGPGSYEQYF.